Shown below are 10 T cell receptor beta chains from a single sample sequenced in a study of vaccination and CD4 T cells after COVID-19 (dated by TCRdb to the early 2020s). The intended sense of this specimen's treatment or condition label: approximately nine-day PBMC culture with coronavirus spike peptide pools or control peptides (ViraFEST assay). To prepare the library, PCR was applied. The instrument given in TCRdb is Illumina iSeq 100. DNA from cultured CD4+ T cells underwent TCR sequencing with the Oncomine TCR Beta short-read assay at the Johns Hopkins FTIC core. The raw public data were reprocessed by TCRdb itself: fastp quality trimming at Q25, MiXCR clonotype calling, in-frame beta chains only. CDR3 protein sequences are deduplicated, and each keeps its most common genes and DNA. For this sample the table gives some 20,000 distinct CDR3 sequences, of which 44% were detected only once. Clones ranked in the top ten supply 26% of the sample.

What these receptors recognize is not known. This specimen consisted of CD4+ T cells from blood, cultured in vitro, obtained before SARS-CoV-2 vaccination. The receptors stem from a human donor who had recovered from COVID-19.

There are a few counts of this clonotype. J is TRBJ1-2 and V is TRBV7-2; D gene unclear. In germline, CDR1 is SGHTA, CDR2 FQGNSA. Trimming pared 5 bases from V and 2 bases from J, leaving 9 bases between. The CDR3 length is 13 residues. The CDR3 loop reads CASSEGMNYGYTF. DNA for the CDR3: TGTGCCAGCAGCGAAGGGATGAACTATGGCTACACCTTC.

This clonotype occurred a few times. V and J are TRBV25-1 and TRBJ1-6; D remains ambiguous. The CDR3 spans 12 residues. The V end was cut by 6 bases, the J end by 13 bases, with 13 bases between. Looked up from germline, CDR1 is MGHDK and CDR2 is SYGVNS. CDR3 coding DNA: TGTGCCAGCAGCAGGACTCAAGCCCCCCTCCACTTT. Amino acids: CASSRTQAPLHF.

The chain recombines TRBV9 with TRBJ1-2, with D perhaps matching TRBD1 (6 bases). CDR3 length: 14 amino acids. Trimming removed 0 bases from V and 4 bases from J, with 10 bases in between. Germline V CDR1 and CDR2: SGDLS, YYNGEE. The CDR3 reads CASSVATGTYGYTF. In DNA form, the CDR3 reads TGTGCCAGCAGCGTAGCTACAGGGACCTATGGCTACACCTTC.

The chain combines TRBV11-3 with TRBJ1-4; tentative D call: TRBD1 (6 bases). Per the germline V gene, CDR1 is SGHNT and CDR2 is YENEEA. The CDR3 has 15 residues. Between the trimmed V and J ends, which lost 5 bases and 5 bases, there was a span of 15 bases. The CDR3, as DNA: TGTGCCAGCAGCCCACGACAGGTTGGGAATGAAAAACTGTTTTTT. Translating it yields CASSPRQVGNEKLFF.

The chain recombines TRBV20-1 with TRBJ1-6, with TRBD1 as a possible D gene (6 bases). CDR1 and CDR2 from the germline V gene are DFQATT and SNEGSKA (reference sequence). This CDR3 has 13 amino acids. V dropped 4 bases and J dropped 13 bases, with 17 bases sitting between them. The CDR3 DNA reads as TGCAGTGCTAACCAAATGGAAGGGGGGCCCCTCCACTTT. This translates into CSANQMEGGPLHF.

The chain combines TRBV7-2 with TRBJ2-7; 8 bases match TRBD2. The CDR3 spans 17 residues. V shed 3 bases, J shed 6 bases, and the junction held 16 bases outside the gene matches. Germline V gives CDR1 SGHTA, CDR2 FQGNSA. CDR3 sequence: CASSFGPPSAGASEQYF. Here the CDR3 DNA reads TGTGCCAGCAGCTTTGGCCCGCCGTCAGCGGGAGCCTCCGAGCAGTACTTC.

The V gene is TRBV7-2, the J gene TRBJ2-7; 10 nucleotides line up with TRBD1. Germline V gives CDR1 SGHTA, CDR2 FQGNSA. The CDR3 runs 14 residues. Trimming at V came to 5 bases and at J to 4 bases, leaving 5 bases not matched to a gene. The CDR3 sequence: CASSGTGVGYEQYF. DNA for the CDR3: TGTGCCAGCAGCGGGACAGGGGTCGGGTACGAGCAGTACTTC.

This clonotype occurred a few times. The rearrangement uses TRBV19 and TRBJ1-1; TRBD1 matches 11 bases. Germline V gene sequence: CDR1 LNHDA, CDR2 SQIVND (reference sequence). J was trimmed by 3 bases and V by 9 bases; bases with no gene match: 6. The CDR3 consists of 14 residues. The CDR3 region has the DNA TGTGCCAGCGGGACAGGGGGGGATTACACTGAAGCTTTCTTT. Its protein is CASGTGGDYTEAFF.

The gene calls are TRBV6-2 or TRBV6-3 and TRBJ1-2; TRBD1 aligns across 7 bases. Germline V gene sequence: CDR1 MNHEY, CDR2 SVGEGT. After removal of 6 bases from V and 2 bases from J, the junction contained 9 bases not matched to a gene. The CDR3 spans 15 residues. In nucleotides, the CDR3 is TGTGCCAGCAGGCATCAAGGGGACAGAAACTATGGCTACACCTTC. It yields the protein CASRHQGDRNYGYTF.

The chain uses TRBV5-1 and TRBJ2-2; D is perhaps TRBD2 (5 bases). CDR3 length: 16 residues. V was clipped by 5 bases and J by 5 bases, with 19 bases between them. Germline CDR1 is SGHRS and CDR2 is YFSETQ. This chain's CDR3 is CASSRTTGSTTGELFF. For the CDR3, the DNA is TGCGCCAGCAGTAGAACGACGGGATCAACTACCGGGGAGCTGTTTTTT. Filled out from reference TRBV5-1 and TRBJ2-2, the complete variable domain reads KAGVTQTPRYLIKTRGQQVTLSCSPISGHRSVSWYQQTPGQGLQFLFEYFSETQRNKGNFPGRFSGRQFSNSRSEMNVSTLELGDSALYLCASSRTTGSTTGELFFGEGSRLTVL.